This T cell receptor (beta chain) originates from a study of siplizumab effects on memory and regulatory T cells. Germline CDR1 reads SGHDN; CDR2 reads FVKESK. This CDR3 spans 15 amino acids. The V gene end was trimmed by 1 base and the J gene end by 5 bases; junction bases not matched to a gene: 2. TCRdb keeps only in-frame clones here, not all; method: immunoSEQ multiplex PCR. Of roughly 100,000 clones detected, around nine tenths appear once; the ten largest clones hold 0.85% to 1.2%. The chain employs TRBV14 and TRBJ2-7; TRBD2 matches 13 bases. This TCR was recovered from a human donor in good health. Sequencing was performed on CD4+ T cells sorted from blood. CDR3 residues: CASSQGLAGGHEQYF. The CDR3, as DNA: TGTGCCAGCAGCCAAGGACTAGCGGGAGGCCACGAGCAGTACTTC.